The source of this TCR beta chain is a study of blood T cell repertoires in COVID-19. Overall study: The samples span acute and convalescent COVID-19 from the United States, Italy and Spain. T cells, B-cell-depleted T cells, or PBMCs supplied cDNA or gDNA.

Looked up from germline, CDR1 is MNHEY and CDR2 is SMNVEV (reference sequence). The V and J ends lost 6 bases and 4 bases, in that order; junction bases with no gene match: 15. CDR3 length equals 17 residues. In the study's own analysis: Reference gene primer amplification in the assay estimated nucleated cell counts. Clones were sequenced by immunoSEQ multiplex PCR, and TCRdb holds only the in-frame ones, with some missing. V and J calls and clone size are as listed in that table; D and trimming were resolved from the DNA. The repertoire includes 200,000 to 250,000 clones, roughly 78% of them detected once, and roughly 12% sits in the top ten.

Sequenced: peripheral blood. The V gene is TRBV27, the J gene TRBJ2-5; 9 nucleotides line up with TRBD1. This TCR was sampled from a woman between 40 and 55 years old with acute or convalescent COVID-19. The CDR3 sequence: CASRPIAGTGTLETQYF. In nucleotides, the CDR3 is TGTGCCAGCAGGCCCATAGCTGGGACAGGGACATTAGAGACCCAGTACTTC.